Listed below are T cell receptor beta chains from one sample, sequenced in a study of T-cell reconstitution after alpha-beta-depleted transplantation in children. TCRdb reprocessed the PCR reads via MiXCR and lists one record per CDR3 protein. The table shows 610,000 or so distinct CDR3 sequences, with more than 20% occurring only once. Source: PBMCs, taken before TCRalphabeta/CD19-depleted stem cell transplant. These receptors were collected from a boy under three years old with Wiskott-Aldrich syndrome, due to receive a stem cell transplant. The CDR3 runs from the conserved cysteine through the conserved F or W. A D gene is named only where the DNA matches it firmly. Clone size is given for some rows only: seen once, a few or many times, or a class if the clone is expanded.

D: TRBD2; V: TRBV11-1; size: NA; J: TRBJ2-1; CDR3: CASSFPVGLAGDYEQFF; DNA: TGTGCCAGCAGCTTCCCGGTAGGACTAGCGGGAGACTATGAGCAGTTCTTC
D: TRBD2; V: TRBV12-3/TRBV12-4; size: few; J: TRBJ2-1; CDR3: CASRNGLVSYNEQFF; DNA: TGTGCCAGCAGAAACGGACTAGTGTCCTACAATGAGCAGTTCTTC
D: NA; V: TRBV7-2; size: NA; J: TRBJ1-5; CDR3: CASSLKMGPSNQPQHF; DNA: TGTGCCAGCAGCTTAAAAATGGGGCCTAGCAATCAGCCCCAGCATTTT
D: NA; V: TRBV7-2; size: NA; J: TRBJ2-1; CDR3: CASSSLSSGLLFF; DNA: TGTGCCAGCAGCAGTCTCAGTTCCGGCCTGTTGTTCTTC
D: NA; V: TRBV27; size: NA; J: TRBJ2-7; CDR3: CASGAGPGEQYF; DNA: TGTGCCAGCGGAGCAGGGCCGGGGGAGCAGTACTTC
D: NA; V: TRBV5-1; size: NA; J: TRBJ2-2; CDR3: CASSLMGANGELFF; DNA: TGCGCCAGCAGCTTGATGGGGGCAAACGGGGAGCTGTTTTTT
D: TRBD1; V: TRBV6-5; size: few; J: TRBJ2-3; CDR3: CASSYARGRNTQYF; DNA: TGTGCCAGCAGTTACGCCAGGGGGCGAAATACGCAGTATTTT
D: TRBD2; V: TRBV29-1; size: few; J: TRBJ2-3; CDR3: CSVEDLRGSADTQYF; DNA: TGCAGCGTTGAAGATCTCCGCGGGAGTGCAGATACGCAGTATTTT
D: NA; V: TRBV6-5; size: few; J: TRBJ2-7; CDR3: CASRPGGRSFPYEQYF; DNA: TGTGCCAGCAGGCCCGGGGGCAGGTCATTTCCCTACGAGCAGTACTTC
D: TRBD1; V: TRBV7-9; size: NA; J: TRBJ1-1; CDR3: CASSLLQGAGTEAFF; DNA: TGTGCCAGCAGCTTATTACAGGGGGCTGGAACTGAAGCTTTCTTT
D: TRBD2; V: TRBV5-1; size: few; J: TRBJ2-3; CDR3: CASQNPVGTKAQYF; DNA: TGCGCCAGCCAAAACCCGGTCGGGACTAAGGCGCAGTATTTT
D: NA; V: TRBV27; size: few; J: TRBJ1-1; CDR3: CASSSAQGDGAFF; DNA: TGTGCCAGCAGTTCTGCCCAGGGAGATGGAGCTTTCTTT
D: TRBD1; V: TRBV12-3/TRBV12-4; size: few; J: TRBJ2-2; CDR3: CASSQITGTVAGELFF; DNA: TGTGCCAGCAGTCAGATTACAGGGACAGTCGCCGGGGAGCTGTTTTTT
D: TRBD1; V: TRBV4-1; size: NA; J: TRBJ1-5; CDR3: CASSQGTGGDQPQHF; DNA: TGCGCCAGCAGCCAAGGGACAGGGGGGGATCAGCCCCAGCATTTT
D: TRBD2; V: TRBV3-1; size: few; J: TRBJ2-2; CDR3: CASSQVPAGGPRTGELFF; DNA: TGTGCCAGCAGCCAAGTTCCAGCGGGAGGGCCTCGGACCGGGGAGCTGTTTTTT
D: NA; V: TRBV5-1; size: few; J: TRBJ2-7; CDR3: CASTSQDGGEQYF; DNA: TGCGCCAGCACATCCCAAGACGGTGGGGAGCAGTACTTC
D: NA; V: TRBV7-9; size: few; J: TRBJ2-3; CDR3: CASSLTRGADTQYF; DNA: TGTGCCAGCAGCTTAACTAGAGGGGCAGATACGCAGTATTTT
D: NA; V: TRBV7-6; size: NA; J: TRBJ2-5; CDR3: CASRQGDVETQYF; DNA: TGTGCCAGCAGGCAGGGAGACGTAGAGACCCAGTACTTC
D: NA; V: TRBV20-1; size: NA; J: TRBJ2-3; CDR3: CSASLARGGTDTQYF; DNA: TGCAGTGCTAGCCTGGCCAGAGGGGGCACAGATACGCAGTATTTT
D: TRBD2; V: TRBV12-3/TRBV12-4; size: few; J: TRBJ2-7; CDR3: CASSFISGGTYEQYF; DNA: TGTGCCAGCAGTTTTATATCGGGGGGGACCTACGAGCAGTACTTC
D: NA; V: TRBV6-6; size: NA; J: TRBJ1-1; CDR3: CAIGRGGSGTEAFF; DNA: TGTGCCATAGGACGGGGGGGCTCTGGCACTGAAGCTTTCTTT
D: NA; V: TRBV12-3/TRBV12-4; size: once; J: TRBJ2-1; CDR3: CANSLGLGKGEQFF; DNA: TGTGCCAACAGTCTGGGGTTAGGGAAAGGTGAGCAGTTCTTC
D: TRBD2; V: TRBV2; size: NA; J: TRBJ2-2; CDR3: CASSRDLGGTGELFF; DNA: TGTGCCAGCAGTCGGGACTTGGGAGGGACCGGGGAGCTGTTTTTT
D: NA; V: TRBV5-5; size: NA; J: TRBJ1-2; CDR3: CASSLGTDNYGYTF; DNA: TGTGCCAGCAGCTTGGGGACAGACAACTATGGCTACACCTTC
D: NA; V: TRBV20-1; size: NA; J: TRBJ1-1; CDR3: CSARSSSGWITEAFF; DNA: TGCAGTGCTAGGTCATCATCAGGATGGATCACTGAAGCTTTCTTT
D: TRBD1; V: TRBV20-1; size: NA; J: TRBJ2-5; CDR3: CSANRDRAQETQYF; DNA: TGCAGTGCTAACCGGGACAGGGCCCAAGAGACCCAGTACTTC
D: TRBD2; V: TRBV5-1; size: few; J: TRBJ2-1; CDR3: CASSFTSGRYEQFF; DNA: TGCGCCAGCAGCTTTACTAGCGGGAGGTATGAGCAGTTCTTC
D: TRBD2; V: TRBV11-1; size: once; J: TRBJ2-5; CDR3: CASSTILPEFQGGLAGETQYF; DNA: TGTGCCAGCAGCACCATCCTTCCCGAGTTCCAAGGAGGACTAGCGGGAGAGACCCAGTACTTC
D: NA; V: TRBV5-1; size: few; J: TRBJ2-7; CDR3: CASSCGSYEQYF; DNA: TGCGCCAGCAGCTGCGGCTCCTACGAGCAGTACTTC
D: NA; V: TRBV12-3/TRBV12-4; size: NA; J: TRBJ2-2; CDR3: CASSFAMNTGELFF; DNA: TGTGCCAGCAGTTTCGCGATGAACACCGGGGAGCTGTTTTTT
D: TRBD1; V: TRBV5-1; size: NA; J: TRBJ2-3; CDR3: CASSGGQGVTDTQYF; DNA: TGCGCCAGCAGCGGCGGACAGGGTGTCACAGATACGCAGTATTTT
D: NA; V: TRBV20-1; size: few; J: TRBJ2-7; CDR3: CSASRAVGNYEQYF; DNA: TGCAGTGCTTCCCGTGCGGTAGGAAACTACGAGCAGTACTTC
D: NA; V: TRBV5-1; size: NA; J: TRBJ1-1; CDR3: CASSSSGSEAFF; DNA: TGCGCCAGCAGTTCATCAGGGAGTGAAGCTTTCTTT
D: NA; V: TRBV27; size: few; J: TRBJ2-1; CDR3: CASSFRGALAYNEQFF; DNA: TGTGCCAGCAGTTTCAGAGGTGCCCTGGCCTACAATGAGCAGTTCTTC
D: NA; V: TRBV6-5; size: few; J: TRBJ2-7; CDR3: CASSYSSSIEGEQYF; DNA: TGTGCCAGCAGTTACTCGTCCAGCATCGAGGGCGAGCAGTACTTC
D: NA; V: TRBV29-1; size: few; J: TRBJ2-3; CDR3: CSAKGYEADTQYF; DNA: TGCAGCGCAAAAGGGTATGAGGCAGATACGCAGTATTTT
D: NA; V: TRBV5-1; size: NA; J: TRBJ2-3; CDR3: CASSLAFRAARTDTQYF; DNA: TGCGCCAGCAGCTTGGCCTTTAGGGCGGCCCGCACAGATACGCAGTATTTT
D: TRBD2; V: TRBV7-9; size: NA; J: TRBJ2-1; CDR3: CASSLDGLAGNKQFF; DNA: TGTGCCAGCAGCTTGGACGGACTAGCGGGGAACAAGCAGTTCTTC
D: TRBD1; V: TRBV2; size: NA; J: TRBJ2-3; CDR3: CASAFGRGRDTQYF; DNA: TGTGCCAGCGCCTTTGGCAGGGGGCGTGATACGCAGTATTTT
D: NA; V: TRBV5-5; size: NA; J: TRBJ2-1; CDR3: CASSRSGNEQFF; DNA: TGTGCCAGCAGCCGTAGCGGCAATGAGCAGTTCTTC
D: TRBD2; V: TRBV27; size: NA; J: TRBJ2-1; CDR3: CASTFLAGGFSEQFF; DNA: TGTGCCAGCACTTTTCTAGCGGGAGGATTTAGTGAGCAGTTCTTC
D: TRBD2; V: TRBV12-3/TRBV12-4; size: few; J: TRBJ2-3; CDR3: CASRPKVGGGADTQYF; DNA: TGTGCCAGCAGGCCGAAAGTGGGTGGGGGGGCAGATACGCAGTATTTT
D: NA; V: TRBV7-6; size: NA; J: TRBJ2-2; CDR3: CASSGMGITGELFF; DNA: TGTGCCAGCAGCGGGATGGGGATCACCGGGGAGCTGTTTTTT
D: TRBD1; V: TRBV30; size: few; J: TRBJ2-1; CDR3: CAWKGAGQEQFF; DNA: TGTGCCTGGAAGGGGGCAGGCCAAGAGCAGTTCTTC
D: NA; V: TRBV12-3/TRBV12-4; size: NA; J: TRBJ2-4; CDR3: CASSDYRRNIQYF; DNA: TGTGCCAGCAGCGACTACCGGCGTAACATTCAGTACTTC
D: NA; V: TRBV30; size: few; J: TRBJ1-5; CDR3: CAWSPSGDQPQHF; DNA: TGTGCCTGGAGTCCGTCAGGGGATCAGCCCCAGCATTTT
D: NA; V: TRBV20-1; size: NA; J: TRBJ1-5; CDR3: CSARVSRTDQPQHF; DNA: TGCAGTGCTAGAGTATCCAGAACCGATCAGCCCCAGCATTTT
D: TRBD2; V: TRBV5-1; size: many; J: TRBJ2-3; CDR3: CASSLRASGSPADTQYF; DNA: TGCGCCAGCAGCTTGCGGGCTAGCGGGAGTCCCGCAGATACGCAGTATTTT
D: TRBD2; V: TRBV5-1; size: few; J: TRBJ2-1; CDR3: CASSFSGAGRYNEQFF; DNA: TGCGCCAGCAGCTTTAGCGGAGCGGGGAGGTACAATGAGCAGTTCTTC
D: TRBD2; V: TRBV12-5; size: NA; J: TRBJ2-1; CDR3: CASGLQREGLSYNEQFF; DNA: TGTGCTAGTGGTTTGCAGCGGGAGGGCCTAAGTTACAATGAGCAGTTCTTC
D: NA; V: TRBV20-1; size: NA; J: TRBJ1-5; CDR3: CSVPPVGSNQPQHF; DNA: TGCAGTGTCCCCCCAGTGGGTAGCAATCAGCCCCAGCATTTT
D: NA; V: TRBV5-8; size: NA; J: TRBJ2-4; CDR3: CASSLSRERGNIQYF; DNA: TGTGCCAGCAGCTTGTCGCGGGAACGAGGAAACATTCAGTACTTC